Listed below are T cell receptor beta chains from one sample, sequenced in a study of T-cell reconstitution after alpha-beta-depleted transplantation in children. TCRdb re-derived calls from the PCR reads in MiXCR, one entry per CDR3 protein. Here the sample spans about 980,000 distinct CDR3 sequences, 25% to 35% being singletons. The sequences come from PBMCs, mostly from graft donor cells, collected 360 days after TCRalphabeta/CD19-depleted stem cell transplant. These receptors were obtained from a boy under two years old who had a stem cell transplant for SCID, so the T cells may come from the graft donor. CDR3s include the opening cysteine and the closing phenylalanine or tryptophan. Each record gives: V gene, J gene, clone size, CDR3 length, D gene, CDR3 DNA, CDR3 protein. The D gene is left open where the match is weak. Part of the rows lack a size; the others show once, few, many or a class for expanded clones.

>TRBV25-1|TRBJ2-1|few|16|TRBD1
TGTGCCAGCAGGGCTGCATCCGGGACAGGGGACAATGAGCAGTTCTTC
CASRAASGTGDNEQFF
>TRBV9|TRBJ2-3|many|16|TRBD2
TGTGCCAGCAGCGCCCCCGGGACTAGTTTTCCTCCAACGCAGTATTTT
CASSAPGTSFPPTQYF
>TRBV7-9|TRBJ1-2|-|14|-
TGTGCCAGCAGCTTAGGGGCGGGCGCCTATGGCTACACCTTC
CASSLGAGAYGYTF
>TRBV24-1|TRBJ2-7|-|14|TRBD1
TGTGCCACCCAGGCCGGGACAGGGCGGTACGAGCAGTACTTC
CATQAGTGRYEQYF
>TRBV12-3/TRBV12-4|TRBJ1-3|few|16|-
TGTGCCAGCAGTTTACGGGGCAGCCAGACTGGAAACACCATATATTTT
CASSLRGSQTGNTIYF
>TRBV7-9|TRBJ1-1|-|13|-
TGTGCCAGCAGCGCCGATACAGTCACTGAAGCTTTCTTT
CASSADTVTEAFF
>TRBV4-3|TRBJ2-7|-|15|TRBD1
TGCGCCAGCAGCCAGATCCCGGGACAGGGCTACGAGCAGTACTTC
CASSQIPGQGYEQYF
>TRBV4-2|TRBJ2-3|-|16|TRBD2
TGTGCCAGCAGCCAAGAGCGGGGGGGTTTCACAGATACGCAGTATTTT
CASSQERGGFTDTQYF
>TRBV12-3/TRBV12-4|TRBJ2-1|-|15|TRBD2
TGTGCCAGCAGACAAGGGACTAGCAGGGTCAATGAGCAGTTCTTC
CASRQGTSRVNEQFF
>TRBV19|TRBJ1-5|few|15|-
TGTGCCAGTAATAGGGGGAGACAGCTACATCAGCCCCAGCATTTT
CASNRGRQLHQPQHF
>TRBV5-1|TRBJ2-3|few|15|-
TGCGCCAGCAGCAAATGGGGGGCCGAGGGAGATACGCAGTATTTT
CASSKWGAEGDTQYF
>TRBV6-2/TRBV6-3|TRBJ2-1|-|20|-
TGTGCCAGCGCGCCCCGGCTATCGGGGTTGGGAAGCGGCTCCTACAATGAGCAGTTCTTC
CASAPRLSGLGSGSYNEQFF
>TRBV7-8|TRBJ2-5|-|15|TRBD2
TGTGCCAGCAGCTCGGACGGTTGGGGGGGAGAGACCCAGTACTTC
CASSSDGWGGETQYF
>TRBV5-6|TRBJ2-7|few|14|-
TGTGCCAGCAGCTTGTCGTCCCTTTCCTACGAGCAGTACTTC
CASSLSSLSYEQYF
>TRBV28|TRBJ2-7|-|16|TRBD2
TGTGCCAGCAGTATACCTAGGGAGGGTCGGGACTACGAGCAGTACTTC
CASSIPREGRDYEQYF
>TRBV5-4|TRBJ1-2|once|17|TRBD1
TGTGCCAGCAGCTTTTTCCCGACAGGGGATGATCTCTATGGCTACACCTTC
CASSFFPTGDDLYGYTF
>TRBV12-3/TRBV12-4|TRBJ2-3|-|16|-
TGTGCCAGCAGTTTTGGGGACGGCCGTTCCACAGATACGCAGTATTTT
CASSFGDGRSTDTQYF
>TRBV10-3|TRBJ2-1|few|13|-
TGTGCCATCAGTGAGCTCCAGGCCGCTGAGCAGTTCTTC
CAISELQAAEQFF
>TRBV7-2|TRBJ2-2|-|17|TRBD1
TGTGCCAGCAGCCTACCGGAAGGGGGCTGGGACACCGGGGAGCTGTTTTTT
CASSLPEGGWDTGELFF
>TRBV12-3/TRBV12-4|TRBJ2-1|-|15|-
TGTGCCAGCAGACCCAACAGGGGAGGGGTCAATGAGCAGTTCTTC
CASRPNRGGVNEQFF
>TRBV10-3|TRBJ2-1|-|15|TRBD2
TGTGCCATCAGTTCACTAGCGGGGGTTTACAATGAGCAGTTCTTC
CAISSLAGVYNEQFF
>TRBV4-1|TRBJ1-1|-|14|-
TGCGCCAGCAGCCAAGAGGGGGGGCTCACTGAAGCTTTCTTT
CASSQEGGLTEAFF
>TRBV7-9|TRBJ1-1|-|16|-
TGTGCCAGCAGCTATGGACTGAACGGGATGAACACTGAAGCTTTCTTT
CASSYGLNGMNTEAFF
>TRBV20-1|TRBJ1-2|-|13|-
TGCAGTGCCCCGACCGGGGGAGGGTATGGCTACACCTTC
CSAPTGGGYGYTF
>TRBV7-3|TRBJ1-2|-|18|-
TGTGCCAGCAGCCTAATCGCTTCCCCCTCAGGGGACCCCTATGGCTACACCTTC
CASSLIASPSGDPYGYTF
>TRBV20-1|TRBJ2-3|-|15|TRBD2
TGCAGTGCTAGAAGGCTAGCGGGGGGCACAGATACGCAGTATTTT
CSARRLAGGTDTQYF
>TRBV28|TRBJ1-4|few|15|-
TGTGCCAGCAGCCCCCCGGGCCGAGGGGATGAAAAACTGTTTTTT
CASSPPGRGDEKLFF
>TRBV19|TRBJ2-1|few|15|-
TGTGCCAGTAGTATAGATCGCTTAGGTTACAATGAGCAGTTCTTC
CASSIDRLGYNEQFF
>TRBV6-1|TRBJ2-2|few|15|TRBD1
TGTGCCACCTTTTCGACCACAGGGGCCACCGGGGAGCTGTTTTTT
CATFSTTGATGELFF
>TRBV20-1|TRBJ2-2|-|15|-
TGCAGTGCTAGAGATTTTAGGGTTAATGACGGGGAGCTGTTTTTT
CSARDFRVNDGELFF
>TRBV5-6|TRBJ2-3|-|14|TRBD2
TGTGCCAGCAGCTTTCTAGCGGCCACAGATACGCAGTATTTT
CASSFLAATDTQYF
>TRBV5-1|TRBJ1-1|many|14|-
TGCGCCAGCAGCTTGGTGCCGGGGGGCACTGAAGCTTTCTTT
CASSLVPGGTEAFF
>TRBV12-3/TRBV12-4|TRBJ1-5|-|15|-
TGTGCCAGCACCTATGGAGGGGGGGGCAATCAGCCCCAGCATTTT
CASTYGGGGNQPQHF
>TRBV27|TRBJ1-1|few|14|TRBD1
TGTGCCAGCAGCCTGACAGGGGGACTGACTGAAGCTTTCTTT
CASSLTGGLTEAFF
>TRBV20-1|TRBJ2-7|-|14|TRBD1
TGCAGTGCTGGACGACAGGGGGTTTTCTACGAGCAGTACTTC
CSAGRQGVFYEQYF
>TRBV14|TRBJ2-5|-|17|TRBD1
TGTGCCAGCAGCCAAGAGTGGGGGACAGCTAGTAAAGAGACCCAGTACTTC
CASSQEWGTASKETQYF
>TRBV10-3|TRBJ1-2|-|14|-
TGTGCCATCAGTGACCATGCGGGTGCCTATGGCTACACCTTC
CAISDHAGAYGYTF
>TRBV4-3|TRBJ1-5|few|14|TRBD1
TGCGCCAGCAGCCACGGACAGGGAGATCAGCCCCAGCATTTT
CASSHGQGDQPQHF
>TRBV28|TRBJ2-5|-|16|TRBD1
TGTGCCAGCAGCGAGCAGGGGGCGCCCATACAAGAGACCCAGTACTTC
CASSEQGAPIQETQYF
>TRBV12-3/TRBV12-4|TRBJ2-7|few|15|TRBD1
TGTGCCAGCAGTTTGGGCAGGGGGCCCTACTACGAGCAGTACTTC
CASSLGRGPYYEQYF
>TRBV10-2|TRBJ2-3|-|14|-
TGCGCCAGCAGTTCGGGACATATCACAGATACGCAGTATTTT
CASSSGHITDTQYF
>TRBV28|TRBJ2-3|-|13|-
TGTGCCAGCAGCCTTATCCACACAGATACGCAGTATTTT
CASSLIHTDTQYF
>TRBV29-1|TRBJ2-7|-|15|-
TGCAGCCCTCCAGCTTGCGGTCTTCTTACCTACGAGCAGTACTTC
CSPPACGLLTYEQYF
>TRBV6-1|TRBJ2-4|-|16|TRBD1
TGTGCCAGCAGGACGGACAGGGACAAAGCCAAAAACATTCAGTACTTC
CASRTDRDKAKNIQYF
>TRBV6-5|TRBJ1-5|few|15|-
TGTGCCAGCAGCCCCGCTACAGATAGCAATCAGCCCCAGCATTTT
CASSPATDSNQPQHF
>TRBV6-2/TRBV6-3|TRBJ2-3|-|14|TRBD2
TGTGCCAGCAGCGACGGGGGGACCATCGATACGCAGTATTTT
CASSDGGTIDTQYF
>TRBV18|TRBJ2-7|few|14|-
TGTGCCAGCCGCCCCGGGACGGTCTCCTACGAGCAGTACTTC
CASRPGTVSYEQYF
>TRBV30|TRBJ2-2|-|15|-
TGTGCCTGGAGTGTTCTTCTGACGAACACCGGGGAGCTGTTTTTT
CAWSVLLTNTGELFF
>TRBV24-1|TRBJ2-3|-|17|-
TGTGCCACCAGTGATTTCGGCGGCCAGCAGAGAGGCGATACGCAGTATTTT
CATSDFGGQQRGDTQYF